One T cell receptor (beta chain) is described in this entry. As yet, its antigen is unknown. Only CD45RO-negative cells positively selected for CCR7 counted as naive CD8 cells, so terminally differentiated effector memory CD45RA+ cells were excluded. The source of the sample is a study of shared clonotypes between healthy human individuals. Study outcomes and limitations: Generation probabilities were higher for clonotypes shared across all four sorted-subset donors than for unshared ones. Memory subsets generally showed lower estimated richness than naive subsets.

Assay used: immunoSEQ multiplex PCR; TCRdb lists only in-frame clones, some missing. Among under 1 million clones listed, nearly 95% were seen once. V gave up 0 bases and J gave up 3 bases, with 5 bases separating them. The V gene's germline CDR1 is WNHNN and CDR2 SYGVQD (reference sequence). The CDR3 runs to 13 residues. The sequence came from a man aged 25 to 45 in good health. The J gene is TRBJ1-2, the V gene TRBV10-1; D is uncertain. Sequencing was performed on naive CD8+ T cells sorted from blood. CDR3 coding DNA: TGCGCCAGCAGTGAGTCTCAACACTATGGCTACACCTTC. Translated, it gives CASSESQHYGYTF.